In this sample, the clone carrying this T cell receptor (beta chain) turned up many times. Its antigen is as yet unknown. The data belong to a study of T-cell reconstitution after alpha-beta-depleted transplantation in children. The CDR3 length is 14 residues. J lost 6 bases, V lost 6 bases, and 3 bases had no gene match. Per the germline V gene, CDR1 is SNHLY and CDR2 is FYNNEI. Using unique molecular identifiers, the investigators prepared the TCRbeta library. TCRdb processed the PCR reads anew with MiXCR; each CDR3 protein has one entry. The sample holds approximately 290,000 distinct CDR3 sequences, approximately 10% seen once. Overall study results and limits: Expanded graft clones numbering several hundred reportedly gave rise to alpha-beta T cells about two months after transplant.

This receptor was identified in a male patient between 2 and 15 years old who had a stem cell transplant for chronic granulomatous disease, so the T cells may come from the graft donor. Sequenced here: peripheral blood, sampled 180 days after TCRalphabeta/CD19-depleted stem cell transplant. J is TRBJ2-3 and V is TRBV2; 13 bases align to TRBD2. Here the CDR3 DNA reads TGTGCCAGCAGGGGACTAGCGGGATCGGATACGCAGTATTTT. Translation: CASRGLAGSDTQYF.